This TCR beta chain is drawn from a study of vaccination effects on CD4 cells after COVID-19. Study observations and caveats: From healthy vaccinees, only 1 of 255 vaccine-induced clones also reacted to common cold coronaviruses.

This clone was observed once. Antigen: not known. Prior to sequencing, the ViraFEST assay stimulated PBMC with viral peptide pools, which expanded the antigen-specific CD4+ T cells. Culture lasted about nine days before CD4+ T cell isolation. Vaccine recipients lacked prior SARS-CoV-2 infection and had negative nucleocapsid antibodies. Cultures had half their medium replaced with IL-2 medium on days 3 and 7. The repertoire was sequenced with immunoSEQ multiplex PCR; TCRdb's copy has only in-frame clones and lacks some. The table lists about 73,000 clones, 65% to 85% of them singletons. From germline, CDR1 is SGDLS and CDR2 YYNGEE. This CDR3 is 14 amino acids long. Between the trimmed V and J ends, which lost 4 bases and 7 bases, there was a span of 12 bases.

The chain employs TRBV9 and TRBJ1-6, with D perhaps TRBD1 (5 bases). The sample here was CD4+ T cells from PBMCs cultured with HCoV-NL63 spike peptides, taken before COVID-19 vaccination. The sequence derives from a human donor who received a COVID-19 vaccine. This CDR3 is CASSPNAGNSPLHF. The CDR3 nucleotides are TGTGCCAGCAGCCCGAACGCAGGGAATTCACCCCTCCACTTT.